Given below is one T cell receptor beta chain in context. The sample belongs to a study of preoperative IRX-2 immunotherapy in early breast cancer. This table comes from immunoSEQ multiplex PCR, and its TCRdb copy is limited to in-frame clones, with some not included. The table lists 40,000 or so clones, 85% to 95% of them singletons. This sample's treatment: preoperative locoregional IRX-2 cytokine immunotherapy. This phase Ib study tested locoregional IRX-2 cytokine immunotherapy given before surgery. The CDR3 sequence is 13 residues long. V lost 4 bases and J lost 5; bases outside the gene matches: 2. CDR1 and CDR2 (germline): SNHLY, FYNNEI.

The chain combines TRBV2 with TRBJ1-2; 9 nucleotides align to TRBD1. This clonotype was sampled from a human donor with breast cancer. The input for sequencing was tumor tissue, taken after IRX-2 immunotherapy. CDR3 sequence reads: CASSAGQGYGYTF. The CDR3 region has the DNA TGTGCCAGCAGTGCGGGACAGGGTTATGGCTACACCTTC.